The 17 T cell receptor beta chains in this list originate from one sample, sequenced in a study of T cells in pancreatic ductal adenocarcinoma. The selected patients with pancreatic ductal adenocarcinoma had surgery but no neoadjuvant therapy. Profiled with immunoSEQ multiplex PCR; TCRdb holds only in-frame clones, not every one. The sample includes roughly 16,000 clones, 88% of them seen just once. Material: PBMCs. All receptors come from a human donor with pancreatic ductal adenocarcinoma.

The V call is TRBV7-8, the J call TRBJ2-7, with D possibly being TRBD2 (5 bases). The CDR3 extends over 15 amino acids. Germline-derived CDR1 and CDR2 are SGHVS and FQNEAQ. V lost 5 bases to trimming and J lost 0 bases, with 14 bases between them. The CDR3 DNA reads as TGTGCCAGCAGCCCCACGGCAGACTACTCCTACGAGCAGTACTTC. Encoded protein: CASSPTADYSYEQYF.

The chain joins TRBV7-9 to TRBJ2-1; TRBD2 agrees at 9 bases. Trimming cost V 10 bases and J 5 bases; bases outside gene matches: 9. The germline CDR1 and CDR2 sequences are SEHNR and FQNEAQ (reference sequence). The CDR3 extends over 14 amino acids. The CDR3 protein is CAIPLAGRDNEQFF. The CDR3 DNA sequence: TGTGCCATCCCTCTAGCGGGACGAGACAATGAGCAGTTCTTC.

The chain employs TRBV29-1 and TRBJ1-2; D remains ambiguous. The ends were cut back, 4 bases at V and 4 bases at J, with 7 bases in the middle. The germline CDR1 and CDR2 sequences are SQVTM and ANQGSEA. There are 11 residues in the CDR3. The CDR3 spells CSVVGGYGYTF. Here the CDR3 DNA reads TGCAGCGTTGTCGGTGGCTATGGCTACACCTTC.

This clone was detected a few times. This chain joins TRBV27 and TRBJ2-1, with a weak D call TRBD1 (5 bases). The V gene's germline CDR1 is MNHEY and CDR2 SMNVEV (reference sequence). This CDR3 contains 15 residues. V was trimmed by 2 bases and J by 5 bases, leaving 13 bases between them. CDR3 protein: CASSLQQAINNEQFF. The CDR3 bases are TGTGCCAGCAGTTTACAACAGGCAATTAACAATGAGCAGTTCTTC.

The rearrangement uses TRBV5-5 and TRBJ1-1, with 8 bases identical to TRBD1. The V segment lost 3 bases and the J segment 1 base; nucleotides outside the gene matches: 5. Germline V gene sequence: CDR1 SGHKS, CDR2 YYEKEE (reference sequence). This CDR3 comprises 15 residues. The CDR3 DNA reads as TGTGCCAGCAGCTCGCAGGGGGCGAGGAACACTGAAGCTTTCTTT. This sequence encodes CASSSQGARNTEAFF.

V gene TRBV19 combines with J gene TRBJ1-1; TRBD1 matches at 9 bases. V shed 7 bases, J shed 1 base, and the junction held 4 bases outside the gene matches. The CDR3 contains 14 residues. Germline CDR1 and CDR2: LNHDA and SQIVND (reference sequence). This chain's CDR3 is CASTVGQGNTEAFF. Here the CDR3 DNA reads TGTGCCAGTACCGTGGGACAGGGGAACACTGAAGCTTTCTTT.

This chain connects TRBV6-5 to TRBJ1-1, with D hard to call. The CDR3 sequence is 15 residues long. Germline V gene sequence: CDR1 MNHEY, CDR2 SVGAGI. V shed 5 bases and J shed 3 bases, with 16 bases lying between them. The CDR3 is CASSTLRDVDTEAFF. In nucleotides, the CDR3 is TGTGCCAGCAGTACCCTCCGGGATGTGGACACTGAAGCTTTCTTT.

V is TRBV6-1 and J is TRBJ2-2; 7 bases fit TRBD1. The CDR3 is 15 amino acids. J lost 2 bases, V lost 6 bases, and 6 bases had no gene match. Germline lookup yields CDR1 MNHNS and CDR2 SASEGT. CDR3 DNA: TGTGCCAGCAGCGGGACAGCAACTAACACCGGGGAGCTGTTTTTT. Translation gives CASSGTATNTGELFF.

This chain connects TRBV10-1 to TRBJ1-5; D not certain. V lost 3 bases to trimming and J lost 4 bases, with 13 bases between them. The CDR3 is 15 amino acids. Germline CDR1 and CDR2: WNHNN and SYGVQD (reference sequence). The CDR3 sequence: CASSESQERNQPQHF. The CDR3 DNA sequence: TGCGCCAGCAGTGAATCCCAAGAGCGAAATCAGCCCCAGCATTTT.

The chain carries TRBV9 and TRBJ2-1; possible D gene TRBD1, 6 bases. Germline assignment: CDR1 SGDLS and CDR2 YYNGEE. V gave up 4 bases and J gave up 2 bases, with 13 bases separating them. The length of the CDR3 is 15 residues. The CDR3 DNA follows: TGTGCCAGCAGCCTTTTCCGGGACACCTACAATGAGCAGTTCTTC. Its translation is CASSLFRDTYNEQFF.

This chain uses TRBV6-1 with TRBJ1-1, with 8 positions matching TRBD1. This CDR3 is built from 15 residues. The germline CDR1 and CDR2 sequences are MNHNS and SASEGT. Trimming removed 3 bases from V and 6 bases from J; junction bases left unmatched: 9. This chain's CDR3 is CASSERTGYGAEAFF. The CDR3 DNA is TGTGCCAGCAGTGAGAGGACAGGGTACGGGGCTGAAGCTTTCTTT.

The V and J genes are TRBV4-1 and TRBJ2-6; D is unclear. V shed 4 bases and J shed 0 bases, with 7 bases lying between them. Per the germline V gene, CDR1 is MGHRA and CDR2 is YSYEKL. The CDR3 is 15 residues long. Here the CDR3 reads CASSLGASGANVLTF. The DNA for the CDR3 is TGCGCCAGCAGCCTCGGAGCCTCTGGGGCCAACGTCCTGACTTTC.

This chain links TRBV27 with TRBJ1-2; the match to TRBD1 covers 9 bases. V was pared by 6 bases and J by 0 bases, with 5 bases of the junction left unmatched. Germline values: CDR1 MNHEY, CDR2 SMNVEV (reference sequence). The CDR3 length is 15 residues. CDR3 loop: CASRFRDRANYGYTF. The DNA of the CDR3 is TGTGCCAGCAGATTCCGGGACAGGGCTAACTATGGCTACACCTTC.

The rearrangement uses TRBV6-5 and TRBJ1-1; 8 nucleotides match TRBD1. After removal of 6 bases from V and 0 bases from J, the junction contained 3 bases not matched to a gene. The CDR3 has 14 amino acids. Per the germline V gene, CDR1 is MNHEY and CDR2 is SVGAGI. The CDR3, as DNA: TGTGCCAGCAGGGACAGGGTCATGAACACTGAAGCTTTCTTT. It encodes CASRDRVMNTEAFF.

The V call is TRBV9, the J call TRBJ1-1; D might be TRBD1 (6 bases). The CDR3 extends over 14 amino acids. Germline lookup yields CDR1 SGDLS and CDR2 YYNGEE. V was pared by 2 bases and J by 5 bases, with 13 bases between. The CDR3 sequence: CASSVGRGNTEAFF. CDR3 DNA: TGTGCCAGCAGCGTTGGCAGGGGTAATACTGAAGCTTTCTTT.

The V and J genes are TRBV27 and TRBJ1-5; D not resolved. Germline V gene lookup returns CDR1 MNHEY and CDR2 SMNVEV (reference sequence). The V end lost 2 bases, the J end lost 0 bases, and 8 bases lay between the germline ends. This CDR3 comprises 15 residues. The CDR3 nucleotides are TGTGCCAGCAGTTTAACAGCTAATAGCAATCAGCCCCAGCATTTT. This gives the protein CASSLTANSNQPQHF.

DNA for the CDR3: TGTGCCAGCAGCTTTGACAGGGCCGGGGACGAGCAGTACTTC. This codes for CASSFDRAGDEQYF. The chain employs TRBV7-9 and TRBJ2-7, with 7 bases identical to TRBD1. J gave up 5 bases and V 3 bases, and 7 bases lay outside the gene matches. CDR3 length: 14 amino acids. The germline V gene has CDR1 SEHNR and CDR2 FQNEAQ (reference sequence).